This T cell receptor beta chain was documented in a study of graft-versus-host responses after intestinal transplantation. For the study at large: The transplants performed in recipients were multivisceral, liver-intestinal, or isolated intestinal. General study findings and limits: High graft-versus-host to host-versus-graft T cell clonal ratios marked allografts of patients with graft-donor macrochimerism.

V lost 6 bases to trimming and J lost 2 bases, with 18 bases between them. Germline CDR1 is LNHDA and CDR2 is SQIVND (reference sequence). This CDR3 is built from 16 residues. TCRdb's table, derived via immunoSEQ multiplex PCR, lists solely in-frame clones and lacks some. The table records roughly 11,000 clones, 60% to 85% of them present only once. On this clone: Antigen unknown.

This clonotype was obtained from a human patient who received an intestinal transplant, so some T cells may come from the graft donor. The input for sequencing was PBMCs, taken about 70 weeks after intestinal transplant. This sequence joins TRBV19 and TRBJ2-3, with D possibly TRBD2 on 6 matching bases. The CDR3 DNA reads TGTGCCAGTAGCGGGGACTCCAAAGGACCCACAGATACGCAGTATTTT. Protein: CASSGDSKGPTDTQYF.